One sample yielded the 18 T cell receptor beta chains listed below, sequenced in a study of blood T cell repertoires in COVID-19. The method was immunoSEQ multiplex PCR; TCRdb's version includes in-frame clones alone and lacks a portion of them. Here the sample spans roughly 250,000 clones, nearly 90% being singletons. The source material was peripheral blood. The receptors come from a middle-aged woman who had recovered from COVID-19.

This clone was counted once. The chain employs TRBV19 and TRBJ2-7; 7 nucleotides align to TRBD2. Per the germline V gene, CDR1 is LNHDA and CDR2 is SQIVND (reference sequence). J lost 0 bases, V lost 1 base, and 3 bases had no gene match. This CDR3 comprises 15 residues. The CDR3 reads CASSIVTGGSYEQYF. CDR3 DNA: TGTGCCAGTAGTATAGTGACGGGGGGCTCCTACGAGCAGTACTTC.

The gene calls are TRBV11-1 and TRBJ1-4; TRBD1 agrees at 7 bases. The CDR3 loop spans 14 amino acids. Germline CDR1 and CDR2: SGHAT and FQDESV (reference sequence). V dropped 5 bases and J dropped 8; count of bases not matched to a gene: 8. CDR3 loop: CASSPTGWEEKLFF. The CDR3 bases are TGTGCCAGCAGCCCGACAGGGTGGGAAGAAAAACTGTTTTTT.

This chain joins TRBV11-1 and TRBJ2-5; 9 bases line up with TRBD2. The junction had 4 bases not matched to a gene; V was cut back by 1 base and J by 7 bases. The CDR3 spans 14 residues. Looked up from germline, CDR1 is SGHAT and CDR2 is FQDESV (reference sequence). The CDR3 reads CASSLGGLAPTQYF. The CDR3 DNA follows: TGTGCCAGCAGCTTAGGAGGACTAGCGCCGACCCAGTACTTC.

The CDR3 DNA sequence: TGTGCCACCAGCAAACCATCTAGCGGGAGGATCGTCAATGAGCAGTTCTTC. Its protein product is CATSKPSSGRIVNEQFF. The rearrangement links TRBV15 to TRBJ2-1; 11 nucleotides agree with TRBD2. J was trimmed by 6 bases and V by 4 bases; bases with no gene match: 11. The CDR3 consists of 17 residues. Germline loops: CDR1 LNHNV, CDR2 YYDKDF (reference sequence).

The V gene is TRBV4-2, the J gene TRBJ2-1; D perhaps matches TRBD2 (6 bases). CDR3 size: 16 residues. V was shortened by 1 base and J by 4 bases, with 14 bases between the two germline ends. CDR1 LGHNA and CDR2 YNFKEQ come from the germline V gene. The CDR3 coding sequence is TGTGCCAGCAGCCAAGCCCACGGGGGAGGATACAATGAGCAGTTCTTC. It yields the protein CASSQAHGGGYNEQFF.

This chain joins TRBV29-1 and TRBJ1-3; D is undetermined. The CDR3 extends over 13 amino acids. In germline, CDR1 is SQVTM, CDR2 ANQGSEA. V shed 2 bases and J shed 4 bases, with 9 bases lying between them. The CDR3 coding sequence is TGCAGCGTTGAACGGGATGCGGGAAACACCATATATTTT. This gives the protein CSVERDAGNTIYF.

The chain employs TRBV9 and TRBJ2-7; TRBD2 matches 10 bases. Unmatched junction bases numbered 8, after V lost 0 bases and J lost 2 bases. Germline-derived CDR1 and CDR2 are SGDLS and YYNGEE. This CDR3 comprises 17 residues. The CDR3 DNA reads TGTGCCAGCAGCGTAGGGGAGTTAGCGGGGGGCCCCTACGAGCAGTACTTC. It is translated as CASSVGELAGGPYEQYF.

CDR3 DNA: TGTGCCTGGACTAAACCCCGGACAGGGGGTACCGGGGAGCTGTTTTTT. This gives the protein CAWTKPRTGGTGELFF. The chain is built from TRBV30 and TRBJ2-2, with 10 bases that match TRBD1. CDR3 length: 16 amino acids. Germline V gene sequence: CDR1 GTSNPN, CDR2 SVGIG (reference sequence). Trimming at V came to 4 bases and at J to 5 bases, leaving 10 bases not matched to a gene.

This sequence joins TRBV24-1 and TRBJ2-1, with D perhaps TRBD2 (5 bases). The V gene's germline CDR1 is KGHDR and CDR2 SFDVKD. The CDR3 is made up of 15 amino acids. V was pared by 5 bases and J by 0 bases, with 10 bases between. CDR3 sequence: CATSGPGSSYNEQFF. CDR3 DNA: TGTGCCACCAGTGGTCCGGGGAGCTCCTACAATGAGCAGTTCTTC.

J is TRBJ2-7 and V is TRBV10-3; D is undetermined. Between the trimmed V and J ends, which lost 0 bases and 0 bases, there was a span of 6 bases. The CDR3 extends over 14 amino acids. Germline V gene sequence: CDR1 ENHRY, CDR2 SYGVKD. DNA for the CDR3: TGTGCCATCAGTGAGTCGGCGGCCTCCTACGAGCAGTACTTC. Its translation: CAISESAASYEQYF.

The CDR3 region is CASSPGSQTETQYF. The DNA for the CDR3 is TGTGCCAGCAGCCCAGGGTCCCAGACCGAGACCCAGTACTTC. The rearrangement joins TRBV9 to TRBJ2-5; D may be TRBD1 (5 bases). Germline CDR1 is SGDLS and CDR2 is YYNGEE. V was shortened by 4 bases and J by 5 bases, with 15 bases between the two germline ends. This CDR3 contains 14 residues.

CDR3 DNA sequence: TGTGCCAGCAGCTTAGCGTGGTTCGGGGCAGGGGAGTTCCAAGAGACCCAGTACTTC. Residues: CASSLAWFGAGEFQETQYF. This chain connects TRBV7-2 to TRBJ2-5, with D possibly being TRBD1 (6 bases). Germline CDR1 reads SGHTA; CDR2 reads FQGNSA. Between the trimmed V and J ends, which lost 0 bases and 1 base, there was a span of 21 bases. The CDR3 contains 19 residues.

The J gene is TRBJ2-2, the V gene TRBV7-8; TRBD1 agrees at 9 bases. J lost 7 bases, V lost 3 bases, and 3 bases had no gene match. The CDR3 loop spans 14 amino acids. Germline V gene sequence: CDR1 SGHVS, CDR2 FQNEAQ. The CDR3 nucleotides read TGTGCCAGCAGCTTGGGACAGGGCGACGGGGAGCTGTTTTTT. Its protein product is CASSLGQGDGELFF.

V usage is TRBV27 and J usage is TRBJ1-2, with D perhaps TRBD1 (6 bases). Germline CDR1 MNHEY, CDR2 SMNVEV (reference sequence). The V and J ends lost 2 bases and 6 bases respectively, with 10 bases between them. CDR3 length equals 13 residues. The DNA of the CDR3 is TGTGCCAGCAGTTTAAGGGGGGGGCATGGCTACACCTTC. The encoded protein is CASSLRGGHGYTF.

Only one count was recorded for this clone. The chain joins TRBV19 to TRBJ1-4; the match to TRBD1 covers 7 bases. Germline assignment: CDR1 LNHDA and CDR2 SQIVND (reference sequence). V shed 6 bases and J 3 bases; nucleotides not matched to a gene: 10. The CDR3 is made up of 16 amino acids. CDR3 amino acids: CASRRSGTASNEKLFF. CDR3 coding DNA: TGTGCCAGTAGACGTTCCGGGACAGCTTCTAATGAAAAACTGTTTTTT.

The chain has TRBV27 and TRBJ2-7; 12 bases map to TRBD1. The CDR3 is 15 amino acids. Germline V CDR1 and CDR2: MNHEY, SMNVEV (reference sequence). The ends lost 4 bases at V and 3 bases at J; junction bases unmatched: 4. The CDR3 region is CASSSRDRGHYEQYF. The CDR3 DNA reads TGTGCCAGCAGTTCCCGGGACAGGGGGCACTACGAGCAGTACTTC.

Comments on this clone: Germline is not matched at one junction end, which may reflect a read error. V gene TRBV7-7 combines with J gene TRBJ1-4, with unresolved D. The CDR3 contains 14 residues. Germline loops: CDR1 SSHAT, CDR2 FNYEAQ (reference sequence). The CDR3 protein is CASSPGLMSEKLFF. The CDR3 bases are TGTGCTAGCAGCCCTGGACTGATGAGTGAAAAACTGTTTTTT.

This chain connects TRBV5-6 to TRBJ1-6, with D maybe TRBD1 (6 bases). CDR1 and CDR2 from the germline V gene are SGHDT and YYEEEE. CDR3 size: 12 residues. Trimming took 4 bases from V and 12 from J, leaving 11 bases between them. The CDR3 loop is CASSMSRGPLHF. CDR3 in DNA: TGTGCCAGCAGCATGTCCAGGGGACCCCTCCACTTT.